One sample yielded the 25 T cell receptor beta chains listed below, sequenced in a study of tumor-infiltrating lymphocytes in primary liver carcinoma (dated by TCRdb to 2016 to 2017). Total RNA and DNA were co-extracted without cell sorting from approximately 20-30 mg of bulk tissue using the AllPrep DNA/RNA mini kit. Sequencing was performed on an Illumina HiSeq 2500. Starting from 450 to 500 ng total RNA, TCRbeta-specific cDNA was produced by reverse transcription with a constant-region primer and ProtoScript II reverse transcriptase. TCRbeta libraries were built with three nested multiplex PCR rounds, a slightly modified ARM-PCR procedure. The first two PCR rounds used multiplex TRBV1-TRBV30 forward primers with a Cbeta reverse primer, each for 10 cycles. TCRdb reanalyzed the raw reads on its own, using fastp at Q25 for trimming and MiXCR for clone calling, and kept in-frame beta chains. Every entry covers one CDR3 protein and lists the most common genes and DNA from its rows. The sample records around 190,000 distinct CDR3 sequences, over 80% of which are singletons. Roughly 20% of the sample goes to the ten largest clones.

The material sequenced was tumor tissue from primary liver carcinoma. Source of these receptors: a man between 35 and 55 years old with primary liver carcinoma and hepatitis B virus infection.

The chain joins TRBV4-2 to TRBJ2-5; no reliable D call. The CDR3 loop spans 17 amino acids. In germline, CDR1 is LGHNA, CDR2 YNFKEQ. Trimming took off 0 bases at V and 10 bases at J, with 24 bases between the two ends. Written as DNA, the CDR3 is TGTGCCAGCAGCCAAGAAGGTACGGTTACGTACCAAGATATCCAGTACTTC. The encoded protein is CASSQEGTVTYQDIQYF.

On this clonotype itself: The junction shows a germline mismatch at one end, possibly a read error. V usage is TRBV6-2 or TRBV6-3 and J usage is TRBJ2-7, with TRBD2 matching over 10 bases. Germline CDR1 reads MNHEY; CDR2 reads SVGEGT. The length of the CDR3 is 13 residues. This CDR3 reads CASRGSGRYEHYF. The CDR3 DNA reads TGTGCCAGCAGGGGTAGCGGGAGGTACGAGCATTACTTC.

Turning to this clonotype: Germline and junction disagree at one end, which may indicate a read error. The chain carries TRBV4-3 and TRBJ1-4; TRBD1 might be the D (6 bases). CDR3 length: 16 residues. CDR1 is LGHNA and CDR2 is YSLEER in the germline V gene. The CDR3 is CASIQDLRGQNEKLFF. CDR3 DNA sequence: TGCGCCAGCATCCAAGATCTTAGGGGACAAAATGAAAAACTGTTTTTT.

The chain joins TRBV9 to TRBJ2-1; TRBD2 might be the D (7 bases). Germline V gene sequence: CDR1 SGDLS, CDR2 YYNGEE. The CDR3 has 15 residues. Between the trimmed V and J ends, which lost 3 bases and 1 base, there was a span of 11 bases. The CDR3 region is CASSEGGESYNEQFF. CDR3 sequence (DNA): TGTGCCAGCAGCGAGGGGGGGGAGTCCTACAATGAGCAGTTCTTC.

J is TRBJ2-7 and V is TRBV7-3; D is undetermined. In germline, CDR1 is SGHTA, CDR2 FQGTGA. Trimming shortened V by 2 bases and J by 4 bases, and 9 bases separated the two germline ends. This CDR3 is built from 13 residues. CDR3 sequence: CASSLWSWYEQYF. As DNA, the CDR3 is TGTGCCAGCAGCTTATGGTCCTGGTACGAGCAGTACTTC.

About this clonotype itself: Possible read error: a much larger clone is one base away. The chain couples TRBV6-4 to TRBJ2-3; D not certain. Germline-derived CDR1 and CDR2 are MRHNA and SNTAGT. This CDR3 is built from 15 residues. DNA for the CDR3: TGTACCAGCAGTGACGGTGCGGATCTCACAGATACGCAGTATTTT. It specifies CTSSDGADLTDTQYF.

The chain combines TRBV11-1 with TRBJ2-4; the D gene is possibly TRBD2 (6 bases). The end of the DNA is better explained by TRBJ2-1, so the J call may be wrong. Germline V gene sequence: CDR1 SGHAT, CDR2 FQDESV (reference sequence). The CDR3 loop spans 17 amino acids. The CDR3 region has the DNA TGTGCCAGCAGCTTTCCCTGGACTATCGGGACCAATAACATTCAGTTCTTC. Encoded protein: CASSFPWTIGTNNIQFF.

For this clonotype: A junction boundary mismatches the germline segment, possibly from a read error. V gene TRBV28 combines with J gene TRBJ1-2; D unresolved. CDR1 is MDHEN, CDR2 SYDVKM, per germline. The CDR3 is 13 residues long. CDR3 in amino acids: CASSVLDGYGYSF. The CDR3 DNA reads TGTGCCAGCAGTGTCCTGGACGGCTATGGCTACTCCTTC.

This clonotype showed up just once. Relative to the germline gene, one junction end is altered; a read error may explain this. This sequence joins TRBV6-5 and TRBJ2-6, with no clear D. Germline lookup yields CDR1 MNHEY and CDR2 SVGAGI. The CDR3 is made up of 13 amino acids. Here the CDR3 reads CATFDSGVNVLNF. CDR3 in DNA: TGTGCCACCTTTGACTCTGGGGTCAACGTCCTGAATTTC.

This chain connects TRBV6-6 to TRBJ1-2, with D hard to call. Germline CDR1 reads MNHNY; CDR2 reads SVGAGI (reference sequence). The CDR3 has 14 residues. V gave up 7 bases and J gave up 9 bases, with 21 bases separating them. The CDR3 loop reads CASTTGPRNYCYTF. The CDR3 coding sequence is TGTGCCAGCACCACGGGTCCCAGGAATTATTGCTACACCTTC.

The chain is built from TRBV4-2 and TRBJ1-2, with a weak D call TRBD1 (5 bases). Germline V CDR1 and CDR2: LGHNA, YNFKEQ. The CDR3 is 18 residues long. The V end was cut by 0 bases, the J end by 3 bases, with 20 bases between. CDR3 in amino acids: CASSQEPEGRGLDYGYTF. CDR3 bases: TGTGCCAGCAGCCAAGAGCCAGAGGGAAGGGGTCTGGACTATGGCTACACCTTC.

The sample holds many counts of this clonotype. DNA of the CDR3: TGTGCCAGCAGAGAGACAGGAGGAGGCTACACCTTC. Its translation is CASRETGGGYTF. The genes are TRBV6-5 and TRBJ1-2, with D perhaps matching TRBD1 (6 bases). Germline V gene sequence: CDR1 MNHEY, CDR2 SVGAGI. This CDR3 is built from 12 residues. V was clipped by 6 bases and J by 8 bases, with 13 bases between them.

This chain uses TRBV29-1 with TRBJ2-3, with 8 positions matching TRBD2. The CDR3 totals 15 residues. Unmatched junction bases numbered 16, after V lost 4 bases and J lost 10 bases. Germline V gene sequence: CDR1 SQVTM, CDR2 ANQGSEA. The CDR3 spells CSVAGRSGGCRAQYF. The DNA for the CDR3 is TGCAGCGTTGCAGGGAGAAGCGGGGGCTGTAGAGCGCAGTATTTT.

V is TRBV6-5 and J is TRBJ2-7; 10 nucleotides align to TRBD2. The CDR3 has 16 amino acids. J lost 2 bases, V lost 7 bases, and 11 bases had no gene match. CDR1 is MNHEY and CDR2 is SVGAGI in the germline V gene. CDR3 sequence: CASIHGAGGPTYEQYF. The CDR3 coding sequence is TGTGCCAGCATTCATGGAGCGGGAGGGCCTACCTACGAGCAGTACTTC.

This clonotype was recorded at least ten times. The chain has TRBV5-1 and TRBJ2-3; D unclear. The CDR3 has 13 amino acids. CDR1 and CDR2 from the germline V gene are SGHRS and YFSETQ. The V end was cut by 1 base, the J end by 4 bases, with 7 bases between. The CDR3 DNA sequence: TGCGCCAGCAGCTTGTCTCAAGCAGATACGCAGTATTTT. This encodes CASSLSQADTQYF.

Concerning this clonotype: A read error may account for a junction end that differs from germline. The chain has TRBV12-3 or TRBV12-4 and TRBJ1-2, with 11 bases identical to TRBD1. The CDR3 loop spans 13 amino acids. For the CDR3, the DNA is TGTGCCAACAGTTCCTGGGACAGGGGGGACTGCACCTTC. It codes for CANSSWDRGDCTF.

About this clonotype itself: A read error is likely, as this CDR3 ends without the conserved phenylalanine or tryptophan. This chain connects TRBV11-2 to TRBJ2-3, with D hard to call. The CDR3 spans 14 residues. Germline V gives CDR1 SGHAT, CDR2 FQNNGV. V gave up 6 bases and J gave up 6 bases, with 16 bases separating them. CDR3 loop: CASRLNQQGDTQYY. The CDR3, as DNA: TGTGCCAGCAGATTAAACCAACAAGGGGATACGCAGTATTAT.

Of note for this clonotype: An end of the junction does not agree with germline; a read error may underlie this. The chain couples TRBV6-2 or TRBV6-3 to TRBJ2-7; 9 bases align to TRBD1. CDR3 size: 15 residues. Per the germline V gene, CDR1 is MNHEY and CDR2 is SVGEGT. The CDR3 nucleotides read TGTGCTAGCAGGAACTACCGGGACAGGGACTACGAGCAGCACTTC. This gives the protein CASRNYRDRDYEQHF.

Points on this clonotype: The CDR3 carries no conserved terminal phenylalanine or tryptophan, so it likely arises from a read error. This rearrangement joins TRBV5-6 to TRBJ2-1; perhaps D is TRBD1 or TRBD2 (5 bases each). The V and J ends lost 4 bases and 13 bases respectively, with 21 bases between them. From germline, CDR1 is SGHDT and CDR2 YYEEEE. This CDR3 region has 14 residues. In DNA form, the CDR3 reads TGTGCCAGCAGCGGGGCAGGAGCGGACAAAGAACAGTTCTAC. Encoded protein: CASSGAGADKEQFY.

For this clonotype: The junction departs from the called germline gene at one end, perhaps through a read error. The chain's CDR3 is CVSSPSSIQSTGWETQYF. Here the CDR3 DNA reads TGTGTCAGCAGCCCTAGCTCAATCCAGAGTACTGGGTGGGAGACCCAGTACTTC. The chain employs TRBV11-2 and TRBJ2-5; maybe TRBD2 (5 bases). The CDR3 sequence is 18 residues long. Germline V gene sequence: CDR1 SGHAT, CDR2 FQNNGV.

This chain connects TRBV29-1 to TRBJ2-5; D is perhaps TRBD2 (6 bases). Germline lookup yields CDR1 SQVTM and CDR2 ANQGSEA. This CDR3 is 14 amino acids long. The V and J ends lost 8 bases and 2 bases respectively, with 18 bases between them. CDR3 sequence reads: CSCQIGAGQETQYF. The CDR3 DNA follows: TGCAGCTGCCAAATCGGGGCGGGGCAAGAGACCCAGTACTTC. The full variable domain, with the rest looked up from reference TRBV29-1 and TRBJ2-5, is SAVISQKPSRDICQRGTSLTIQCQVDSQVTMMFWYRQQPGQSLTLIATANQGSEATYESGFVIDKFPISRPNLTFSTLTVSNMSPEDSSIYLCSCQIGAGQETQYFGPGTRLLVL.

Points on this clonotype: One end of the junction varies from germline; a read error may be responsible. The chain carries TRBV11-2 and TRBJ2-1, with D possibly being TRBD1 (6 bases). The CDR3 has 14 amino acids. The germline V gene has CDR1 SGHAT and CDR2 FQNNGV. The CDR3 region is CASSQGTNFYEQFF. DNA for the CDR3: TGCGCCAGCAGCCAGGGGACCAATTTCTACGAGCAGTTCTTC. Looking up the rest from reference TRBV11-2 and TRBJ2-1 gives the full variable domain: EAGVAQSPRYKIIEKRQSVAFWCNPISGHATLYWYQQILGQGPKLLIQFQNNGVVDDSQLPKDRFSAERLKGVDSTLKIQPAKLEDSAVYLCASSQGTNFYEQFFGPGTRLTVL.

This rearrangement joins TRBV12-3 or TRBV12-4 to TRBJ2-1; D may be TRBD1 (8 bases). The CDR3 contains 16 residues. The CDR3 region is CTTRQGWAGDSNEQFF. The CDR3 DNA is TGTACCACAAGACAGGGGTGGGCGGGAGATTCTAATGAGCAGTTCTTC.

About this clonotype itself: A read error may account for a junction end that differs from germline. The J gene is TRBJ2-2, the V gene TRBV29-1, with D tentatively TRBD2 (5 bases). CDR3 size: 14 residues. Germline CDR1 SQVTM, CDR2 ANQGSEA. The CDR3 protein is CRVLGPGSTGELIF. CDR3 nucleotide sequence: TGCAGAGTCCTCGGTCCGGGATCCACCGGGGAGCTGATTTTT.

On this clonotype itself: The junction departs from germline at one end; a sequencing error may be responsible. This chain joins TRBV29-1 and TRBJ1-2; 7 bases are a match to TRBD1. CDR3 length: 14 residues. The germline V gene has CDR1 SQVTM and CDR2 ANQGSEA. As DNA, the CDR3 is TGCAGCGTTGAAGGGGACAGTGGGAACTATGGTTACATCTTC. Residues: CSVEGDSGNYGYIF.